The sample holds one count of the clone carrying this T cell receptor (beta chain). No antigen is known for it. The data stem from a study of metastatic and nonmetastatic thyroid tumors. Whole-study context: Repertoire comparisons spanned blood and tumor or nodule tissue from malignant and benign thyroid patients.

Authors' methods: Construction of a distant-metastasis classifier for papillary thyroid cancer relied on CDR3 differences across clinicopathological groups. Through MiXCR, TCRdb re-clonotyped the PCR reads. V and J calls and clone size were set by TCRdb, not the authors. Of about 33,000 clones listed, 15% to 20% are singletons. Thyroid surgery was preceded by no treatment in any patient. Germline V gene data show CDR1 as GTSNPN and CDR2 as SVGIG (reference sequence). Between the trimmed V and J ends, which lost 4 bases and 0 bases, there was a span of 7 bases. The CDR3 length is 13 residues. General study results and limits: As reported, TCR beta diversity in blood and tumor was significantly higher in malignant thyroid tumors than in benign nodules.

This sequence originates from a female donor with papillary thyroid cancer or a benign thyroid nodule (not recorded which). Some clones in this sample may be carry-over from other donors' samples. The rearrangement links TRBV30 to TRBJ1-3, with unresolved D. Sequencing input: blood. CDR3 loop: CAWIRSSGNTIYF. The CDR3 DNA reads TGTGCCTGGATCAGGAGCTCTGGAAACACCATATATTTT.